This record looks at one TCR beta chain sequence and its context. Its antigen is undetermined. The entry originates in a study of blood T cells in healthy people across ages. Study-level points and caveats: Compared with aged donors, long-lived donors showed fewer expanded clones, suggesting selection. Not knowing donor CMV status may have confounded expanded clonotype changes.

The CDR3 length is 11 residues. Germline-derived CDR1 and CDR2 are MDHEN and SYDVKM. The V gene end was trimmed by 4 bases and the J gene end by 8 bases; junction bases not matched to a gene: 1. A J-beta primer mix and a sample-barcoded 5' primer were used in a second PCR of about 7 to 12 cycles. TCRdb reprocessed the 5' RACE reads via MiXCR and lists one record per CDR3 protein. The data hold 550,000 to 650,000 distinct CDR3 sequences, with approximately 30% observed a single time. This chain connects TRBV28 to TRBJ1-2; 7 bases fit TRBD1. The receptor's source is a woman of 80 years or more in good health. The sample comprised blood. Here the CDR3 reads CASSSDRGYTF. Here the CDR3 DNA reads TGTGCCAGCAGTTCGGACAGGGGCTACACCTTC.